This TCR beta chain emerged from a study of spatial heterogeneity in lung cancer. Specified time point: sample taken at primary tumor resection. This CDR3 has 13 residues. Germline V lookup: CDR1 MGHRA, CDR2 YSYEKL. The germline V and J ends were trimmed by 5 bases and 9 bases, with 14 bases remaining between them. TCRdb independently ran MiXCR on the 5' RACE reads; one entry per CDR3 protein. The sample contains over 950 distinct CDR3 sequences, roughly 40% of which appear only once. The chain has TRBV4-1 and TRBJ2-1; no definite D call. The TCR originated in a male donor with early-stage non-small cell lung cancer. This sample comprised normal lung tissue next to the tumor, obtained at surgery. CDR3 loop: CASSSQDNGEQFF. The DNA of the CDR3 is TGCGCCAGCAGCAGCCAAGATAACGGTGAGCAGTTCTTC.